This T cell receptor beta chain was documented in a study of OX40 agonist ivuxolimab in advanced cancers. TCRdb's copy holds only in-frame clones and misses some; the assay was immunoSEQ multiplex PCR. Of tens of thousands of clones detected, around 85% appear once; the ten largest clones hold 4%. The CDR3 has 13 residues. V dropped 5 bases and J dropped 6; count of bases not matched to a gene: 3. The germline CDR1 and CDR2 sequences are SNHLY and FYNNEI. This TCR derives from an adult with an advanced solid tumor such as melanoma, head and neck, liver or kidney cancer. This specimen consisted of CD4+ or CD8+ T cells sorted from blood, obtained in a trial of the OX40 agonist ivuxolimab. V and J are TRBV2 and TRBJ2-1; 8 nucleotides line up with TRBD2. CDR3 loop: CASSPGLGNEQFF. The CDR3 region has the DNA TGTGCCAGCAGTCCGGGACTAGGCAATGAGCAGTTCTTC.